This T cell receptor beta chain was identified in a study of CD8+ T cells in alopecia areata. Points from the study as a whole: Patients shared TCRs less clearly than mice did, possibly for HLA-related reasons.

The CDR3 has 13 amino acids. The germline V and J ends were trimmed by 3 bases and 5 bases, with 8 bases remaining between them. CDR1 and CDR2 (germline): LNHDA, SQIVND (reference sequence). As regards this clone: Its antigen is still unknown.

As the sequencing template, cDNA was produced by extracting RNA and reverse transcribing it. Assay: immunoSEQ multiplex PCR; the TCRdb copy retains only in-frame clones and omits some. This sample yields 150,000 to 200,000 clones, of which 50% to 70% are seen a single time; about 14% belongs to the top ten. The genes are TRBV19 and TRBJ2-1; D uncertain. Sequenced here: CD4+ T cells sorted from blood, sampled at week 0. The receptor comes from a human donor with alopecia areata. CDR3 sequence reads: CASSIARDNEQFF. The CDR3 coding sequence is TGTGCCAGTAGTATTGCCCGGGACAATGAGCAGTTCTTC.